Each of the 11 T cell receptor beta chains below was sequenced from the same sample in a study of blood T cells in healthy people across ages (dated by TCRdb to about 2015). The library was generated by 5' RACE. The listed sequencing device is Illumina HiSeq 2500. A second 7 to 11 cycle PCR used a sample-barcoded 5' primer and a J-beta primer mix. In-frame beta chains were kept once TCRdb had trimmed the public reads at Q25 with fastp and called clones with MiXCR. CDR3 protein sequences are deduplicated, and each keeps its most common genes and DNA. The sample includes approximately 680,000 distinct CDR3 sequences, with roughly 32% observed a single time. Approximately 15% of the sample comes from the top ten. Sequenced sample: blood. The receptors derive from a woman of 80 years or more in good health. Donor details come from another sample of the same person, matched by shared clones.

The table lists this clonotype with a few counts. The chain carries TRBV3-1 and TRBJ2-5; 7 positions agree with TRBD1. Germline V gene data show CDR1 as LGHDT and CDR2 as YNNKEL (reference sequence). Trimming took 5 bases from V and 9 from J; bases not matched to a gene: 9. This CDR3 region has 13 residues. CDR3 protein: CASSSPGQMAQYF. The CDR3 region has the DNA TGTGCCAGCAGCTCCCCGGGACAGATGGCCCAGTACTTC.

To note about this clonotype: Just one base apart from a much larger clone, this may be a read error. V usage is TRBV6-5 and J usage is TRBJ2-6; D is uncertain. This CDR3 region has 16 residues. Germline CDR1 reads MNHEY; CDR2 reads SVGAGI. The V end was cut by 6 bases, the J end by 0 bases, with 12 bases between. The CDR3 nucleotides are TGTGCCAGCAGCCGGTCATCACCCTCTGGGGCCAACGTCCTGACTTTC. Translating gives CASSRSSPSGANVLTF.

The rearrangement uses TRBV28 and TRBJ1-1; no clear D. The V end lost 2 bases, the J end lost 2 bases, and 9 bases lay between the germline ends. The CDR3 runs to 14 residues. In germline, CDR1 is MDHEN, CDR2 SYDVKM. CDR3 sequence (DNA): TGTGCCAGCAGTTTAATCGTGGTAAACACTGAAGCTTTCTTT. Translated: CASSLIVVNTEAFF.

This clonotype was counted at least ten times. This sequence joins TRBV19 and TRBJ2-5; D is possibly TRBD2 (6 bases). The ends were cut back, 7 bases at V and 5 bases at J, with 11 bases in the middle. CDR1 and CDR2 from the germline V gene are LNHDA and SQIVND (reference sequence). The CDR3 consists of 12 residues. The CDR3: CASTSGRETQYF. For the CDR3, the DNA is TGTGCCAGTACCTCGGGGAGGGAGACCCAGTACTTC.

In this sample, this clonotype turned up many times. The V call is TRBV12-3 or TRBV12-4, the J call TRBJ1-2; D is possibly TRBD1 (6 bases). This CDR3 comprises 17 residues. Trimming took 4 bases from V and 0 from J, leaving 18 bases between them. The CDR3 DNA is TGTGCCAGCAGTTCCGGGGACACGGGAACAGCTAACTATGGCTACACCTTC. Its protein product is CASSSGDTGTANYGYTF.

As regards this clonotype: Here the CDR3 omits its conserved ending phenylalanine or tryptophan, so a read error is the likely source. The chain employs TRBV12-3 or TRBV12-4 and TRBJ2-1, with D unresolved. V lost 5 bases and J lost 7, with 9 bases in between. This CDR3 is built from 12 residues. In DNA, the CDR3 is TGTGCCAGCAGTCTATCAAGGAATGAGCAGTTCTGC. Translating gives CASSLSRNEQFC.

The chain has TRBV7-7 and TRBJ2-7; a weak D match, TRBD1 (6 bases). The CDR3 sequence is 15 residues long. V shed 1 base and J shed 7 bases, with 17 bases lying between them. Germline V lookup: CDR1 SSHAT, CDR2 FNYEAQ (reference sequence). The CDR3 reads CASSLGSGVGDEQYF. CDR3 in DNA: TGTGCCAGCAGCTTAGGGTCAGGGGTTGGCGATGAGCAGTACTTC.

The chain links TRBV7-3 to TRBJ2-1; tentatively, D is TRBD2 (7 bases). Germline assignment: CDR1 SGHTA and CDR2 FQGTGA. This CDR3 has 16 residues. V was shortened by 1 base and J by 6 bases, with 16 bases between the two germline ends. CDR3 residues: CASSLMGRGTTNEQFF. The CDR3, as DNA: TGTGCCAGCAGCTTAATGGGGCGGGGGACAACCAATGAGCAGTTCTTC.

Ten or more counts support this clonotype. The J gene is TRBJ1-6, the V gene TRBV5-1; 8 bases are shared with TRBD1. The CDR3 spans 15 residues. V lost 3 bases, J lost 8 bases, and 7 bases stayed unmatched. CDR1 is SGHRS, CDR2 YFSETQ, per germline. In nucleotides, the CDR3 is TGCGCCAGCAGCTGGCAGGGGGCTGAGGATTCACCCCTCCACTTT. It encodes CASSWQGAEDSPLHF. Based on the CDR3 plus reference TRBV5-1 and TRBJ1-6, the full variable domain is KAGVTQTPRYLIKTRGQQVTLSCSPISGHRSVSWYQQTPGQGLQFLFEYFSETQRNKGNFPGRFSGRQFSNSRSEMNVSTLELGDSALYLCASSWQGAEDSPLHFGNGTRLTVT.

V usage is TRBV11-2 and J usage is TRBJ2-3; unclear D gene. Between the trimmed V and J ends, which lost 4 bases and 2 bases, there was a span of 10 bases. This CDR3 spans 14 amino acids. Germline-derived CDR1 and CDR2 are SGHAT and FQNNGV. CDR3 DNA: TGTGCCAGCAGCTCGAGTTTTACCACAGATACGCAGTATTTT. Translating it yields CASSSSFTTDTQYF.

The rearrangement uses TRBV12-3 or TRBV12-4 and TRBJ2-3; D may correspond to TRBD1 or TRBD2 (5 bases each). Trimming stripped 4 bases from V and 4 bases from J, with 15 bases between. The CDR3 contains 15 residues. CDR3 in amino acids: CASSSGLRGADTQYF. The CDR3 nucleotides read TGTGCCAGCAGTTCGGGCCTCCGAGGGGCAGATACGCAGTATTTT.